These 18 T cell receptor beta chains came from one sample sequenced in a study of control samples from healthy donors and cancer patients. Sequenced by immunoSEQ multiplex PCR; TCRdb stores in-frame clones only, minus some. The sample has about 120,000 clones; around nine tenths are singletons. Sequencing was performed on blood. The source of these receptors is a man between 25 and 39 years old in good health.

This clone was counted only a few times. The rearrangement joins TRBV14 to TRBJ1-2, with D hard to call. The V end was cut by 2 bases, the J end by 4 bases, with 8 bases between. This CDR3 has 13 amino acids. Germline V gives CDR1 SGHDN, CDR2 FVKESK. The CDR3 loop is CASSQLRAYGYTF. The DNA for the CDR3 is TGTGCCAGCAGCCAATTACGTGCCTATGGCTACACCTTC. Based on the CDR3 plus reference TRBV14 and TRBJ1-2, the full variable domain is EAGVTQFPSHSVIEKGQTVTLRCDPISGHDNLYWYRRVMGKEIKFLLHFVKESKQDESGMPNNRFLAERTGGTYSTLKVQPAELEDSGVYFCASSQLRAYGYTFGSGTRLTVV.

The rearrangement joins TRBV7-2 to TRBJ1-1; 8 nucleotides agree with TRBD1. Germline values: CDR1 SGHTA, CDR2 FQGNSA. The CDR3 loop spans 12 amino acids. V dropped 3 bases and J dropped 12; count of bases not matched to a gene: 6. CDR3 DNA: TGTGCCAGCAGCTTGTGGACAGGGCAAACTTTCTTT. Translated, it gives CASSLWTGQTFF.

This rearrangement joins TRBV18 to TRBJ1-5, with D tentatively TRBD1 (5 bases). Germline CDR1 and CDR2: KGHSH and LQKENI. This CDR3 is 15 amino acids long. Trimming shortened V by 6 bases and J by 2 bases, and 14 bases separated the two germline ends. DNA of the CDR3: TGTGCCAGCTCGACCGGGGGAGCTCGCAATCAGCCCCAGCATTTT. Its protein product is CASSTGGARNQPQHF.

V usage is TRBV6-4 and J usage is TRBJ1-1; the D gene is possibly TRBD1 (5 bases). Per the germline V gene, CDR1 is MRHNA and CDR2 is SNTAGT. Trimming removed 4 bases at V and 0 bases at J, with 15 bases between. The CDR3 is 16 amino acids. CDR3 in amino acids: CASSAGTGGMNTEAFF. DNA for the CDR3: TGTGCCAGCAGTGCCGGGACGGGTGGTATGAACACTGAAGCTTTCTTT.

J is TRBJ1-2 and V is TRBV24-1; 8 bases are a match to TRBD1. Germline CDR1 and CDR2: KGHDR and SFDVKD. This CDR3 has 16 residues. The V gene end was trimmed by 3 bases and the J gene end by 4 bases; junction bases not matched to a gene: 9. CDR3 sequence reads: CATSDTNGQGSYGYTF. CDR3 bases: TGTGCCACCAGTGATACTAATGGACAGGGTAGCTATGGCTACACCTTC.

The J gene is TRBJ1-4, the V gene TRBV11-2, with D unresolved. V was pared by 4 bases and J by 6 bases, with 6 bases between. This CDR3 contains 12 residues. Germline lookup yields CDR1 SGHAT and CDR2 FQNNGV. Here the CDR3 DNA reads TGTGCCAGCAGCTGGGAAGATGAAAAACTGTTTTTT. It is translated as CASSWEDEKLFF.

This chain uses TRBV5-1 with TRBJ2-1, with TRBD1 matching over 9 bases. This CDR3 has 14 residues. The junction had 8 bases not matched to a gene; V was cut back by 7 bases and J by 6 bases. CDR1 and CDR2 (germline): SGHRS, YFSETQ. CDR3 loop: CASASGTGTNEQFF. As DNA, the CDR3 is TGCGCCAGCGCTTCCGGGACAGGGACCAATGAGCAGTTCTTC.

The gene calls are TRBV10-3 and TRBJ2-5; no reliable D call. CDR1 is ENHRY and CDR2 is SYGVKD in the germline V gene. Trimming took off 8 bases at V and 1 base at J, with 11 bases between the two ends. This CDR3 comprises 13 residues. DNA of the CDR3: TGTGCCATCGGTCCAGCAACCCAAGAGACCCAGTACTTC. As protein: CAIGPATQETQYF.

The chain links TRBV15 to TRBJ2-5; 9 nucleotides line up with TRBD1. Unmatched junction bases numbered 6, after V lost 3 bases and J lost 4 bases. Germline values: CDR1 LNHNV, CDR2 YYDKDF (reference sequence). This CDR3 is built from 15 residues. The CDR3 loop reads CATSRDRGKVETQYF. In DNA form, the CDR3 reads TGTGCCACCAGCAGGGACAGGGGAAAAGTAGAGACCCAGTACTTC. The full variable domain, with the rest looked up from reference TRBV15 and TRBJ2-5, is DAMVIQNPRYQVTQFGKPVTLSCSQTLNHNVMYWYQQKSSQAPKLLFHYYDKDFNNEADTPDNFQSRRPNTSFCFLDIRSPGLGDTAMYLCATSRDRGKVETQYFGPGTRLLVL.

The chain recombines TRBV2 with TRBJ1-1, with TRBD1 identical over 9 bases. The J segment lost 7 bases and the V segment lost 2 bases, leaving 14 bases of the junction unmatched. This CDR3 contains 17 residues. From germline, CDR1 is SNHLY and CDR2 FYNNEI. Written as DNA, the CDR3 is TGTGCCAGCAGTGAAATTAGGACCCGGGACAGGGATGATGAAGCTTTCTTT. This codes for CASSEIRTRDRDDEAFF.

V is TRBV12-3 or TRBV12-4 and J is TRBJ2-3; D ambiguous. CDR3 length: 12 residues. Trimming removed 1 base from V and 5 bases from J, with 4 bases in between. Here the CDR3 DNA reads TGTGCCAGCAGTTTAGGGAAAGATACGCAGTATTTT. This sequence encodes CASSLGKDTQYF.

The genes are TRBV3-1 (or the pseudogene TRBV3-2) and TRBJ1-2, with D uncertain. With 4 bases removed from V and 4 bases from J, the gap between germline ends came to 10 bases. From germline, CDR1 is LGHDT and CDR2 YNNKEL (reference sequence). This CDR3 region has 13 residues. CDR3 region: CASSPRGTYGYTF. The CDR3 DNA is TGTGCCAGCAGCCCCCGCGGTACCTATGGCTACACCTTC.

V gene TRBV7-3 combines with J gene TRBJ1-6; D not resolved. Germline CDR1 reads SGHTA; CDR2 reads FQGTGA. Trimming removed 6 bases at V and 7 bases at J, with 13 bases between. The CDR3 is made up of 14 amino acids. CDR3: CASSKTGINSPLHF. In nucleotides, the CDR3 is TGTGCCAGCAGTAAGACGGGGATCAATTCACCCCTCCACTTT.

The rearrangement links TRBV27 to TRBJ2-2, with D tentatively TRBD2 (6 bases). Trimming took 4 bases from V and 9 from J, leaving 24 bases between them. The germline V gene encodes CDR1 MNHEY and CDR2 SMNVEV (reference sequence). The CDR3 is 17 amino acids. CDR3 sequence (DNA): TGTGCCAGCAGTTCCCCCGCTACAGTCGGGGGTGCGAGGGAGCTGTTTTTT. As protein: CASSSPATVGGARELFF.

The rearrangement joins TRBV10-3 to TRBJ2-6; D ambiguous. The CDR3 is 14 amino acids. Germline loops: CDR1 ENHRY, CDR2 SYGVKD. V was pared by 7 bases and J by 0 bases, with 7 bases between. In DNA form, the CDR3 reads TGTGCCATCAAGCAAACCTCTGGGGCCAACGTCCTGACTTTC. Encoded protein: CAIKQTSGANVLTF.

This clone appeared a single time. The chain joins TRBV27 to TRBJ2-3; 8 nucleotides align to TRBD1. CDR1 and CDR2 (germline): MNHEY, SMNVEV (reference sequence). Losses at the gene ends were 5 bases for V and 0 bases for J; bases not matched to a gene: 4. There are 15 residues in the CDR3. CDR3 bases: TGTGCCAGCAGTCTCAGGGGGCAAAGCACAGATACGCAGTATTTT. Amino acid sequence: CASSLRGQSTDTQYF.

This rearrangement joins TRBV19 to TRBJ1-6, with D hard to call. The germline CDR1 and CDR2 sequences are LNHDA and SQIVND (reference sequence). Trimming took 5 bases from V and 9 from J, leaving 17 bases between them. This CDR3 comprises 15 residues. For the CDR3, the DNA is TGTGCCAGTAGTGTCGGACTGGGATCGGGTTCACCCCTCCACTTT. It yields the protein CASSVGLGSGSPLHF.

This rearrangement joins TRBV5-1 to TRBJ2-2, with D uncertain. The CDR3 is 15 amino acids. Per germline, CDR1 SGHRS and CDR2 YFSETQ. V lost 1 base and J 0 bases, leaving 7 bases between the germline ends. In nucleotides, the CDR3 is TGCGCCAGCAGCTTGAGGCCTACGAACACCGGGGAGCTGTTTTTT. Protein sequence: CASSLRPTNTGELFF. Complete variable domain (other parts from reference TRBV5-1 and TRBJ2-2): KAGVTQTPRYLIKTRGQQVTLSCSPISGHRSVSWYQQTPGQGLQFLFEYFSETQRNKGNFPGRFSGRQFSNSRSEMNVSTLELGDSALYLCASSLRPTNTGELFFGEGSRLTVL.